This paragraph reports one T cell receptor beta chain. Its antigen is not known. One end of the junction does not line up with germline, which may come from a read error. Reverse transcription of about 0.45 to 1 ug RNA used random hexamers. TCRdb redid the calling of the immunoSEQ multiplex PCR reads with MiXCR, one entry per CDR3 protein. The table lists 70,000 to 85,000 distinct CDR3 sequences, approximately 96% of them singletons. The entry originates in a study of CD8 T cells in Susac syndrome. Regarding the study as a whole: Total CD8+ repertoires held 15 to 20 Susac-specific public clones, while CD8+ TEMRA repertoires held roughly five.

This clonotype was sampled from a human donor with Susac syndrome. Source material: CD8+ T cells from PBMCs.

The CDR3 DNA reads TGTGCCAGCGGTGACAGGCCCCACTACACCTTC. It translates to CASGDRPHYTF. The genes are TRBV25-1 and TRBJ1-2, with a tentative D call TRBD1 (6 bases). The CDR3 is 11 amino acids. Germline loops: CDR1 MGHDK, CDR2 SYGVNS.